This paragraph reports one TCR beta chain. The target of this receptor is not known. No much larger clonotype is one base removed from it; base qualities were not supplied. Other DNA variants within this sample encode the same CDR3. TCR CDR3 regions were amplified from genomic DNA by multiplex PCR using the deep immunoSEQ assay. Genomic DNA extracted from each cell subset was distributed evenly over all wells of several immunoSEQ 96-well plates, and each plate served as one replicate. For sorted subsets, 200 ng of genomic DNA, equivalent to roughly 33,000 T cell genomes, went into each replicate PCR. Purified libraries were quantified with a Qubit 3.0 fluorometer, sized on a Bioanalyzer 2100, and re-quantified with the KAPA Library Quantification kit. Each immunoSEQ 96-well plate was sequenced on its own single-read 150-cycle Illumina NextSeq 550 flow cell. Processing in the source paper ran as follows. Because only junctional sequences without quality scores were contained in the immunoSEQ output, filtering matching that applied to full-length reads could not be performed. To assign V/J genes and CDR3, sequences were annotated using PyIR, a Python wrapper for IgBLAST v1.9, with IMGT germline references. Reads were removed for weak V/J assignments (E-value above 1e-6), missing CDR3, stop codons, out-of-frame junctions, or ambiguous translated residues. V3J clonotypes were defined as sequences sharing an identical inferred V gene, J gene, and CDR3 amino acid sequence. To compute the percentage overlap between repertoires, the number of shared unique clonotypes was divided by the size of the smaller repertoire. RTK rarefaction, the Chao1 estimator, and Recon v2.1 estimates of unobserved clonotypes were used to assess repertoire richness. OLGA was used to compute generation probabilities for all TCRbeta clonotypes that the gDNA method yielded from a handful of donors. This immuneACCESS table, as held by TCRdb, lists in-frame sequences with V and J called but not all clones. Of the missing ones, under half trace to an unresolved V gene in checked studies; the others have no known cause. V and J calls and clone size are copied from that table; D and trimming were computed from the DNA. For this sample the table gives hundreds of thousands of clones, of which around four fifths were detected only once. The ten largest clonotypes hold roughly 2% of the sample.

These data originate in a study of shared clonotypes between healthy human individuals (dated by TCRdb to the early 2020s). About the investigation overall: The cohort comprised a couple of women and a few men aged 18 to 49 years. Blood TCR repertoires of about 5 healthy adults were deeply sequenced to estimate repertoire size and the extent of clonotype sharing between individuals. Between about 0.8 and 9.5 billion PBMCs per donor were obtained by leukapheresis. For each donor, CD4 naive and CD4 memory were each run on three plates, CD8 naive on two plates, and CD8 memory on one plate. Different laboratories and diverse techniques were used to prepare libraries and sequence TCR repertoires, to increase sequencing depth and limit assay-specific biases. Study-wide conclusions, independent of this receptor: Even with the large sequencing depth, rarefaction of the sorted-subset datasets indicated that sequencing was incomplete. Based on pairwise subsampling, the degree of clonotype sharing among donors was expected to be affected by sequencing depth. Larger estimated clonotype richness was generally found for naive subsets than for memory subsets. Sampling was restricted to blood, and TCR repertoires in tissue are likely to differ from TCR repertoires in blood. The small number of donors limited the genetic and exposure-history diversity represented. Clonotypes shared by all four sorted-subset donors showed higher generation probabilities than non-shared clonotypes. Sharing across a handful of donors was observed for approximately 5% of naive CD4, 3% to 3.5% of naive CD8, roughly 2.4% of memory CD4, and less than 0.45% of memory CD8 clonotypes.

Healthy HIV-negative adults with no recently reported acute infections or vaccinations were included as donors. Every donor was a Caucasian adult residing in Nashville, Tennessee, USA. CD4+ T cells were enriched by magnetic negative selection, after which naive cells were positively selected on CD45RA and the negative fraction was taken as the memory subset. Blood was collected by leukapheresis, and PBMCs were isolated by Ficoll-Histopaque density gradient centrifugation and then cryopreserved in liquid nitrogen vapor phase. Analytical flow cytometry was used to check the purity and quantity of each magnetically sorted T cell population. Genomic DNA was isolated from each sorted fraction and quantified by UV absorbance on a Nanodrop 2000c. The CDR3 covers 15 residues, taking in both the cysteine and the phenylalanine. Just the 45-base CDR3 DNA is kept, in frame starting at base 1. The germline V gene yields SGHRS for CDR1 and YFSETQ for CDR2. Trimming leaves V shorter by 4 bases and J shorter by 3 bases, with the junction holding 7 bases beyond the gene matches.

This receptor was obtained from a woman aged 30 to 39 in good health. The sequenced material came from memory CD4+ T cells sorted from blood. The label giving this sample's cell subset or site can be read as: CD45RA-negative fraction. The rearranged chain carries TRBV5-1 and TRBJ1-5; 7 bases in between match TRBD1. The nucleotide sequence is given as TGCGCCAGCAGCCTGGGTGACAGGGACAATCAGCCCCAGCATTTT. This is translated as CASSLGDRDNQPQHF.